These 26 T cell receptor beta chains originate from one sample sequenced in a study of blood T cell repertoires in COVID-19. Clones were read by immunoSEQ multiplex PCR, and TCRdb kept only the in-frame ones, dropping some. The sample holds about 250,000 clones, approximately 84% seen once. Sequencing used PBMCs or T cells enriched from blood (not recorded which). The source of these receptors is a man aged 45-65 years who had recovered from COVID-19.

This clone has a handful of counts. V gene TRBV27 combines with J gene TRBJ1-2; no clear D gene. Germline V CDR1 and CDR2: MNHEY, SMNVEV (reference sequence). The ends were cut back, 5 bases at V and 4 bases at J, with 17 bases in the middle. This CDR3 contains 15 residues. The CDR3 nucleotides read TGTGCCAGCAGTCCGTCGGCCGAGGGTCGCTATGGCTACACCTTC. It yields the protein CASSPSAEGRYGYTF.

The chain combines TRBV23-1 with TRBJ2-7; 8 nucleotides agree with TRBD1. TRBV23-1 is noted as an ORF with a role that remains uncertain. The CDR3 is 14 amino acids. The V and J ends lost 6 bases and 4 bases, in that order; junction bases with no gene match: 8. CDR3 loop: CASSGQGNLYEQYF. The CDR3 nucleotides read TGCGCCAGCAGCGGACAGGGAAACTTGTACGAGCAGTACTTC.

This clone was seen only a few times. The chain recombines TRBV27 with TRBJ2-7, with D possibly being TRBD2 (6 bases). This CDR3 has 15 amino acids. Deletions cut 6 bases from V and 0 bases from J, with 15 bases between. Germline V gene data show CDR1 as MNHEY and CDR2 as SMNVEV (reference sequence). CDR3: CASRTRSGPSYEQYF. The CDR3 DNA reads as TGTGCCAGCAGGACAAGGAGCGGGCCCTCCTACGAGCAGTACTTC.

The chain couples TRBV5-4 to TRBJ1-5; D gene ambiguous. The V gene's germline CDR1 is SGHNT and CDR2 YYREEE (reference sequence). This CDR3 spans 12 amino acids. Deletions cut 0 bases from V and 6 bases from J, with 4 bases between. CDR3 protein: CASSLDSQPQHF. Here the CDR3 DNA reads TGTGCCAGCAGCTTGGATAGTCAGCCCCAGCATTTT.

V usage is TRBV5-1 and J usage is TRBJ2-7; 10 bases agree with TRBD1. J lost 6 bases, V lost 0 bases, and 0 bases had no gene match. Germline V gives CDR1 SGHRS, CDR2 YFSETQ. The CDR3 is made up of 13 amino acids. The CDR3 region has the DNA TGCGCCAGCAGCTTGGGGGACAGGGGCGAGCAGTACTTC. This encodes CASSLGDRGEQYF. Using reference TRBV5-1 and TRBJ2-7 for the parts outside the CDR3, the full variable domain is KAGVTQTPRYLIKTRGQQVTLSCSPISGHRSVSWYQQTPGQGLQFLFEYFSETQRNKGNFPGRFSGRQFSNSRSEMNVSTLELGDSALYLCASSLGDRGEQYFGPGTRLTVT.

The rearrangement links TRBV5-1 to TRBJ2-7; 10 bases match TRBD1. CDR3 length: 14 residues. The germline V gene encodes CDR1 SGHRS and CDR2 YFSETQ. Trimming took 3 bases from V and 4 from J; bases not matched to a gene: 4. The CDR3 DNA follows: TGCGCCAGCAGCTCAGGACAGGGGGAATACGAGCAGTACTTC. This gives the protein CASSSGQGEYEQYF.

This clone was seen just once. The V and J genes are TRBV3-1 (or the pseudogene TRBV3-2) and TRBJ2-3; 13 bases are shared with TRBD2. After removal of 4 bases from V and 10 bases from J, the junction contained 8 bases not matched to a gene. In germline, CDR1 is LGHDT, CDR2 YNNKEL (reference sequence). The CDR3 consists of 15 residues. DNA for the CDR3: TGTGCCAGCAGCCGTAGACTAGCGGGAGGTCCAGCGCAGTATTTT. The encoded protein is CASSRRLAGGPAQYF.

CDR3: CASSQEGVLAEADTQYF. The CDR3 nucleotides are TGTGCCAGCAGCCAAGAGGGGGTACTAGCGGAAGCAGATACGCAGTATTTT. V is TRBV3-1 (or the pseudogene TRBV3-2) and J is TRBJ2-3, with TRBD2 matching 8 bases. The junction had 9 bases not matched to a gene; V was cut back by 0 bases and J by 4 bases. The germline gives CDR1 LGHDT, CDR2 YNNKEL (reference sequence). The CDR3 length is 17 residues.

The chain uses TRBV7-9 and TRBJ1-5; TRBD1 might be the D (5 bases). Germline V CDR1 and CDR2: SEHNR, FQNEAQ (reference sequence). The V gene lost 2 bases and the J gene lost 6 bases, with 8 bases spanning the gap. This CDR3 has 13 amino acids. The CDR3 DNA reads as TGTGCCAGCAGCTTACCAGGGTCTCAGCCCCAGCATTTT. It translates to CASSLPGSQPQHF.

This clone was counted once. The V call is TRBV25-1, the J call TRBJ1-4; tentatively, D is TRBD1 (6 bases). Per the germline V gene, CDR1 is MGHDK and CDR2 is SYGVNS. This CDR3 has 14 residues. V lost 3 bases and J lost 8, with 13 bases in between. This chain's CDR3 is CASSDMGAREKLFF. The CDR3 nucleotides read TGTGCCAGCAGTGATATGGGGGCTAGGGAAAAACTGTTTTTT. The full variable domain, with the rest looked up from reference TRBV25-1 and TRBJ1-4, is EADIYQTPRYLVIGTGKKITLECSQTMGHDKMYWYQQDPGMELHLIHYSYGVNSTEKGDLSSESTVSRIRTEHFPLTLESARPSHTSQYLCASSDMGAREKLFFGSGTQLSVL.

The chain links TRBV5-1 to TRBJ1-1, with D perhaps matching TRBD1 (5 bases). Trimming stripped 5 bases from V and 3 bases from J, with 23 bases between. The CDR3 covers 17 residues. Germline assignment: CDR1 SGHRS and CDR2 YFSETQ. The CDR3 spells CASSRQGGVGTDTEAFF. The CDR3 DNA follows: TGCGCCAGCAGTCGCCAGGGAGGGGTCGGAACGGACACTGAAGCTTTCTTT. The full variable domain, rest sourced from reference TRBV5-1 and TRBJ1-1, is KAGVTQTPRYLIKTRGQQVTLSCSPISGHRSVSWYQQTPGQGLQFLFEYFSETQRNKGNFPGRFSGRQFSNSRSEMNVSTLELGDSALYLCASSRQGGVGTDTEAFFGQGTRLTVV.

This clone was observed a few times. V usage is TRBV30 and J usage is TRBJ1-2, with 8 bases lining up with TRBD1. The CDR3 sequence is 17 residues long. Germline V gene lookup returns CDR1 GTSNPN and CDR2 SVGIG (reference sequence). CDR3 residues: CAWGRGQGAAILRGYTF. The DNA of the CDR3 is TGTGCATGGGGAAGAGGCCAGGGGGCCGCGATTTTGCGTGGCTACACCTTC.

V usage is TRBV20-1 and J usage is TRBJ1-1; no firm D call. This CDR3 is 11 amino acids long. CDR1 and CDR2 (germline): DFQATT, SNEGSKA (reference sequence). V shed 1 base and J shed 8 bases, with 8 bases lying between them. Here the CDR3 reads CSARVVTEAFF. The CDR3 DNA follows: TGCAGTGCTAGAGTAGTGACAGAAGCTTTCTTT.

The chain employs TRBV7-3 and TRBJ2-2; the match to TRBD2 covers 8 bases. This CDR3 is built from 15 residues. Germline CDR1 SGHTA, CDR2 FQGTGA. The V and J ends lost 3 bases and 5 bases, in that order; junction bases with no gene match: 5. This chain's CDR3 is CASSFTASGTGELFF. For the CDR3, the DNA is TGTGCCAGCAGCTTTACGGCTAGCGGGACCGGGGAGCTGTTTTTT. Combining the CDR3 with reference TRBV7-3 and TRBJ2-2 gives the whole variable domain GAGVSQTPSNKVTEKGKYVELRCDPISGHTALYWYRQSLGQGPEFLIYFQGTGAADDSGLPNDRFFAVRPEGSVSTLKIQRTERGDSAVYLCASSFTASGTGELFFGEGSRLTVL.

The CDR3 is CASRDRDRGLKNQPQHF. The CDR3 region has the DNA TGTGCCAGCAGGGACCGGGACAGGGGGCTAAAAAATCAGCCCCAGCATTTT. The genes are TRBV21-1 and TRBJ1-5; the DNA was not compared with TRBD1, the D call given in the table. TRBV21-1 is described as a pseudogene. CDR3 size: 17 residues.

In DNA, the CDR3 is TGTGCCAGCAGCGCAACACGCTTCGGGGCAACTAATGAAAAACTGTTTTTT. This encodes CASSATRFGATNEKLFF. The V call is TRBV28, the J call TRBJ1-4; the D is unclear. This CDR3 comprises 17 residues. Trimming took 6 bases from V and 0 from J, leaving 17 bases between them. Germline CDR1 MDHEN, CDR2 SYDVKM.

The chain is built from TRBV2 and TRBJ2-7; 12 bases fit TRBD2. The germline gives CDR1 SNHLY, CDR2 FYNNEI. V gave up 1 base and J gave up 0 bases; unmatched junction bases: 4. This CDR3 spans 17 amino acids. CDR3 sequence reads: CASSEERTSGASYEQYF. The CDR3 nucleotides are TGTGCCAGCAGTGAAGAAAGGACTAGCGGGGCCTCCTACGAGCAGTACTTC. Looking up the rest from reference TRBV2 and TRBJ2-7 gives the full variable domain: EPEVTQTPSHQVTQMGQEVILRCVPISNHLYFYWYRQILGQKVEFLVSFYNNEISEKSEIFDDQFSVERPDGSNFTLKIRSTKLEDSAMYFCASSEERTSGASYEQYFGPGTRLTVT.

This clone was recorded a few times. V gene TRBV6-1 combines with J gene TRBJ1-5; a weak D match, TRBD1 (5 bases). Germline loops: CDR1 MNHNS, CDR2 SASEGT. This CDR3 comprises 15 residues. V gave up 3 bases and J gave up 0 bases, with 9 bases separating them. The CDR3 DNA sequence: TGTGCCAGCAGTGAGACAGACGATAGCAATCAGCCCCAGCATTTT. As protein: CASSETDDSNQPQHF.

This clone appeared once. The rearrangement uses TRBV19 and TRBJ2-3; D is perhaps TRBD1 (5 bases). The CDR3 consists of 13 residues. V lost 9 bases and J 3 bases, leaving 13 bases between the germline ends. Germline V lookup: CDR1 LNHDA, CDR2 SQIVND (reference sequence). The CDR3 reads CASDQGHTDTQYF. CDR3 nucleotide sequence: TGTGCCAGCGACCAAGGACATACAGATACGCAGTATTTT.

This chain connects TRBV6-5 to TRBJ1-6, with D maybe TRBD1 (6 bases). This CDR3 is 15 amino acids long. Germline assignment: CDR1 MNHEY and CDR2 SVGAGI. The CDR3 loop is CATQGRISYNSPLHF. For the CDR3, the DNA is TGTGCTACCCAGGGGCGAATCTCCTATAATTCACCCCTCCACTTT.

The chain uses TRBV11-3 and TRBJ2-1, with 10 nucleotides matching TRBD2. There are 15 residues in the CDR3. CDR1 is SGHNT and CDR2 is YENEEA in the germline V gene. J gave up 6 bases and V 4 bases, and 6 bases lay outside the gene matches. Here the CDR3 DNA reads TGTGCCAGCAGCTCATCGGGACTAGCGACCAATGAGCAGTTCTTC. Translating it yields CASSSSGLATNEQFF.

This chain connects TRBV14 to TRBJ1-6; a possible D gene is TRBD1 (5 bases). The CDR3 runs 13 residues. The V end was cut by 5 bases, the J end by 9 bases, with 11 bases between. In germline, CDR1 is SGHDN, CDR2 FVKESK. The CDR3 loop reads CASSWRDGSPLHF. The CDR3 nucleotides read TGTGCCAGCAGCTGGCGGGACGGTTCACCCCTCCACTTT. The complete variable domain, with remaining parts taken from reference TRBV14 and TRBJ1-6, reads EAGVTQFPSHSVIEKGQTVTLRCDPISGHDNLYWYRRVMGKEIKFLLHFVKESKQDESGMPNNRFLAERTGGTYSTLKVQPAELEDSGVYFCASSWRDGSPLHFGNGTRLTVT.

This rearrangement joins TRBV6-6 to TRBJ2-5; 16 nucleotides match TRBD2. Trimming cost V 6 bases and J 4 bases; bases outside gene matches: 5. The length of the CDR3 is 16 residues. Germline CDR1 MNHNY, CDR2 SVGAGI (reference sequence). CDR3 in amino acids: CASSSGTSGGVETQYF. Here the CDR3 DNA reads TGTGCCAGCAGCTCCGGGACTAGCGGGGGGGTAGAGACCCAGTACTTC.

The chain is built from TRBV5-1 and TRBJ1-1; D not certain. CDR1 is SGHRS and CDR2 is YFSETQ in the germline V gene. This CDR3 has 15 amino acids. V was pared by 0 bases and J by 0 bases, with 9 bases between. The CDR3 nucleotides are TGCGCCAGCAGCTTGGGCGGCAGCTTGAACACTGAAGCTTTCTTT. Encoded protein: CASSLGGSLNTEAFF.

The rearrangement links TRBV11-2 to TRBJ2-3, with TRBD1 matching 10 bases. This CDR3 comprises 15 residues. CDR1 SGHAT and CDR2 FQNNGV come from the germline V gene. Trimming at V came to 7 bases and at J to 3 bases, leaving 7 bases not matched to a gene. The CDR3 sequence is CASKLRTGGTDTQYF. Here the CDR3 DNA reads TGTGCCAGCAAACTCAGGACAGGGGGGACAGATACGCAGTATTTT.

The chain couples TRBV7-2 to TRBJ2-3, with 8 bases aligning to TRBD2. Trimming at V came to 1 base and at J to 8 bases, leaving 11 bases not matched to a gene. The CDR3 covers 16 residues. CDR1 SGHTA and CDR2 FQGNSA come from the germline V gene. In DNA, the CDR3 is TGTGCCAGCAGCTTAGGGAGCCTAGCGGGTCGGGGTACGCAGTATTTT. Translating gives CASSLGSLAGRGTQYF.